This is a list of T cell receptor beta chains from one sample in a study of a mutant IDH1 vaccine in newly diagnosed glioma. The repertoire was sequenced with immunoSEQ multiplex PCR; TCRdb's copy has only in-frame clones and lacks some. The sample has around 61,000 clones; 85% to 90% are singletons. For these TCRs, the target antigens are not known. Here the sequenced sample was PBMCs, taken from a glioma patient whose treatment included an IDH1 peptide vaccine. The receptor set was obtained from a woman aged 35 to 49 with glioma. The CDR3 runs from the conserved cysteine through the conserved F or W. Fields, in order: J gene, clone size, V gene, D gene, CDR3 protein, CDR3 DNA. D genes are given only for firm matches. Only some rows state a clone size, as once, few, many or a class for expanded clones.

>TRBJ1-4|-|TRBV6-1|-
CASSDGSSPTDQQKLFF
TGTGCCAGCAGTGATGGTTCATCCCCGACAGACCAGCAAAAACTGTTTTTT
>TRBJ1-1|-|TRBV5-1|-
CASSINSQRNTEAFF
TGCGCCAGCAGCATAAACTCTCAGCGGAACACTGAAGCTTTCTTT
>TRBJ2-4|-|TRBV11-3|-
CASEPPPKNIQYF
TGTGCTAGCGAACCCCCCCCCAAAAACATTCAGTACTTC
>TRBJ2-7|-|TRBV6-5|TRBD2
CASSYVPGGSYEQYF
TGTGCCAGCAGTTACGTCCCGGGAGGATCCTACGAGCAGTACTTC
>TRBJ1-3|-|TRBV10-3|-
CAISEAGTAGNTIYF
TGTGCCATCAGTGAGGCTGGGACGGCTGGAAACACCATATATTTT
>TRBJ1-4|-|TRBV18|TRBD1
CASSARDSNEKLFF
TGTGCCAGCTCAGCTAGGGACAGTAATGAAAAACTGTTTTTT
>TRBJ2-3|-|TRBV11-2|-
CASSGWGADTQYF
TGTGCCAGCAGCGGCTGGGGGGCAGATACGCAGTATTTT
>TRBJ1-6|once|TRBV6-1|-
CASSVPRNSPLHF
TGTGCCAGCAGTGTGCCCCGAAATTCACCCCTCCACTTT
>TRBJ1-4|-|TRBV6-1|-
CASSQTNEKLFF
TGTGCCAGCAGCCAGACTAATGAAAAACTGTTTTTT
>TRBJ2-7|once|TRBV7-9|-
CASSLGLNYEQYF
TGTGCCAGCAGCTTAGGACTGAACTACGAGCAGTACTTC
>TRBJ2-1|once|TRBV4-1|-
CASSPEGLYNEQFF
TGCGCCAGCAGCCCTGAGGGACTCTACAATGAGCAGTTCTTC
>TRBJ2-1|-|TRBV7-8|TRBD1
CASSADRVGDNEQFF
TGTGCCAGCAGCGCGGACAGGGTAGGGGACAATGAGCAGTTCTTC
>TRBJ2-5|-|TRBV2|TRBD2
CASNPRDTGGAQYF
TGTGCCAGCAACCCGAGGGACACCGGGGGGGCCCAGTACTTC
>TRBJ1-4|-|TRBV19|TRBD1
CASSIGTGPEKLFF
TGTGCCAGTAGTATCGGGACAGGGCCTGAAAAACTGTTTTTT
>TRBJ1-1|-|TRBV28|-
CASSFAGREAFF
TGTGCCAGCAGTTTTGCGGGCAGGGAAGCTTTCTTT
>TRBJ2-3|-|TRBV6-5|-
CASSFREGTDTQYF
TGTGCCAGCAGTTTCAGGGAGGGCACAGATACGCAGTATTTT
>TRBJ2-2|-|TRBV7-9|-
CASSLVGPLTGELFF
TGTGCCAGCAGCTTAGTAGGTCCGCTCACCGGGGAGCTGTTTTTT
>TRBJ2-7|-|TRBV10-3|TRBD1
CAISESKDRGGRQYF
TGTGCCATCAGTGAGTCGAAGGACAGGGGGGGCCGGCAGTACTTC
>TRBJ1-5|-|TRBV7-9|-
CASSFDSSNQPQHF
TGTGCCAGCAGCTTCGACAGTAGCAATCAGCCCCAGCATTTT
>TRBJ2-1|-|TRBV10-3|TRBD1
CAISKTGGEQFF
TGTGCCATCAGTAAAACAGGGGGCGAGCAGTTCTTC